The 13 T cell receptor beta chains reported below all come from one sample, sequenced in a study of yellow fever vaccine responses in identical twins. TCRdb reprocessed the RT-PCR reads via MiXCR and lists one record per CDR3 protein. Among over a thousand distinct CDR3 sequences, about four fifths were seen once, and the ten largest hold around a quarter. This sample comprised T cells from blood (PBMCs), unsorted or a sorted subset (not recorded which), obtained before or after yellow fever vaccination (not recorded which). These receptors originate from a female donor who received the yellow fever vaccine.

The J gene is TRBJ2-6, the V gene TRBV4-3, with a weak D call TRBD1 (7 bases). Trimming shortened V by 0 bases and J by 0 bases, and 12 bases separated the two germline ends. Germline assignment: CDR1 LGHNA and CDR2 YSLEER. The CDR3 is made up of 18 amino acids. The CDR3 nucleotides are TGCGCCAGCAGCCAAGATCCAGGGGGGCCCTCTGGGGCCAACGTCCTGACTTTC. It codes for CASSQDPGGPSGANVLTF.

This rearrangement joins TRBV11-2 to TRBJ2-1, with a tentative D call TRBD1 (5 bases). The V end was cut by 5 bases, the J end by 3 bases, with 17 bases between. The CDR3 contains 16 residues. Per the germline V gene, CDR1 is SGHAT and CDR2 is FQNNGV. CDR3: CASSRGSDKIYNEQFF. Here the CDR3 DNA reads TGTGCCAGCAGCCGCGGCTCGGACAAGATCTACAATGAGCAGTTCTTC.

This chain connects TRBV7-3 to TRBJ1-2; no firm D call. The CDR3 is 13 amino acids. CDR1 and CDR2 (germline): SGHTA, FQGTGA. Trimming shortened V by 5 bases and J by 4 bases, and 11 bases separated the two germline ends. The CDR3 DNA reads as TGTGCCAGCAGCCCACGGTTCTCCTATGGCTACACCTTC. Its translation: CASSPRFSYGYTF.

CDR3 in DNA: TGTGCCAGCAGTTCGTACCGGGACGACCGGAACACTGAAGCTTTCTTT. It codes for CASSSYRDDRNTEAFF. The rearrangement uses TRBV12-3 or TRBV12-4 and TRBJ1-1; D might be TRBD1 (5 bases). V lost 4 bases to trimming and J lost 1 base, with 16 bases between them. This CDR3 spans 16 amino acids.

The chain employs TRBV4-1 and TRBJ1-5, with D possibly TRBD1 on 5 matching bases. V was trimmed by 1 base and J by 0 bases, leaving 16 bases between them. The CDR3 length is 18 residues. The germline V gene has CDR1 MGHRA and CDR2 YSYEKL. In DNA form, the CDR3 reads TGCGCCAGCAGCCAAGGAGGTTGGGGGGATTATAGCAATCAGCCCCAGCATTTT. Its translation is CASSQGGWGDYSNQPQHF.

The rearrangement joins TRBV11-1 to TRBJ2-1; possible D gene TRBD2, 5 bases. This CDR3 has 19 residues. CDR1 SGHAT and CDR2 FQDESV come from the germline V gene (reference sequence). V was clipped by 5 bases and J by 6 bases, with 29 bases between them. The CDR3 reads CASSPPLGVRHGNGNEQFF. The CDR3 region has the DNA TGTGCCAGCAGCCCGCCACTTGGAGTTCGTCACGGGAACGGCAATGAGCAGTTCTTC.

V and J are TRBV10-3 and TRBJ1-5, with unresolved D. The V gene's germline CDR1 is ENHRY and CDR2 SYGVKD. The CDR3 runs to 15 residues. V was clipped by 2 bases and J by 0 bases, with 8 bases between them. The CDR3 region has the DNA TGTGCCATCAGTGAGGCGGGAGTTAGCAATCAGCCCCAGCATTTT. It is translated as CAISEAGVSNQPQHF.

This clonotype was recorded a few times. CDR3 region: CASSPGLDATDTQYF. DNA of the CDR3: TGCGCCAGCAGCCCGGGACTAGATGCGACAGATACGCAGTATTTT. The chain combines TRBV5-1 with TRBJ2-3; TRBD2 matches at 8 bases. The CDR3 has 15 residues. Trimming removed 4 bases from V and 3 bases from J; junction bases left unmatched: 7. The germline gives CDR1 SGHRS, CDR2 YFSETQ.

This chain joins TRBV30 and TRBJ1-5; the D gene is possibly TRBD1 (5 bases). The ends were cut back, 2 bases at V and 0 bases at J, with 14 bases in the middle. Germline V gene data show CDR1 as GTSNPN and CDR2 as SVGIG (reference sequence). CDR3 size: 16 residues. In DNA, the CDR3 is TGTGCCTGGAGTCGGGGACCGTCTGATAGCAATCAGCCCCAGCATTTT. Amino acids: CAWSRGPSDSNQPQHF.

The V and J genes are TRBV12-3 or TRBV12-4 and TRBJ2-2, with a tentative D call TRBD2 (6 bases). The CDR3 runs 16 residues. V was clipped by 4 bases and J by 1 base, with 13 bases between them. The CDR3 sequence: CASSYPGGGNTGELFF. In DNA, the CDR3 is TGTGCCAGCAGTTACCCCGGGGGTGGGAACACCGGGGAGCTGTTTTTT.

This sequence joins TRBV4-3 and TRBJ1-1, with a possible D match to TRBD1 (5 bases). The CDR3 has 18 residues. V gave up 0 bases and J gave up 5 bases, with 22 bases separating them. Germline V lookup: CDR1 LGHNA, CDR2 YSLEER. CDR3 coding DNA: TGCGCCAGCAGCCAAGATCTGGGGGAGGGGCTCATAGGGACTGAAGCTTTCTTT. This translates into CASSQDLGEGLIGTEAFF.

The chain uses TRBV4-3 and TRBJ2-1; 10 bases match TRBD2. CDR1 is LGHNA and CDR2 is YSLEER in the germline V gene. The CDR3 spans 13 residues. V lost 4 bases, J lost 9 bases, and 3 bases stayed unmatched. Written as DNA, the CDR3 is TGCGCCAGCAGCCGTTTAGCGGGAGGTGAGCAGTTCTTC. Protein product: CASSRLAGGEQFF.

For the CDR3, the DNA is TGTGCCAGCAGCTTAGCGGCGGGACTAGCGGGAGCTGAGCAGTTCTTC. Residues: CASSLAAGLAGAEQFF. The rearrangement links TRBV11-1 to TRBJ2-1; TRBD2 matches 14 bases. V lost 0 bases to trimming and J lost 9 bases; unmatched junction nucleotides: 4. Germline V gene data show CDR1 as SGHAT and CDR2 as FQDESV (reference sequence). The CDR3 length is 16 residues.